The 5 T cell receptor beta chains in this list originate from one sample, sequenced in a study of blood T cell repertoires in COVID-19. The repertoire was sequenced with immunoSEQ multiplex PCR; TCRdb's copy has only in-frame clones and lacks some. Of approximately 220,000 clones listed, almost 90% are singletons. Sequencing was done on a sample of PBMCs or T cells enriched from blood (not recorded which). The receptor set was obtained from a man aged 25 to 40 who had been exposed to COVID-19.

This clone occurred a few times. The rearrangement uses TRBV7-6 and TRBJ1-6, with 9 nucleotides matching TRBD1. Trimming removed 1 base from V and 7 bases from J; junction bases left unmatched: 5. From germline, CDR1 is SGHVS and CDR2 FNYEAQ. The CDR3 contains 16 residues. CDR3 DNA sequence: TGTGCCAGCAGCTTAGGGCAGGGGACAGGGAATTCACCCCTCCACTTT. Encoded protein: CASSLGQGTGNSPLHF.

The chain has TRBV18 and TRBJ1-2; D ambiguous. V lost 1 base and J lost 6, with 12 bases in between. Germline V gives CDR1 KGHSH, CDR2 LQKENI. This CDR3 is 14 amino acids long. The CDR3 DNA follows: TGTGCCAGCTCACCACGGTCGGAGGGCGATGGCTACACCTTC. This translates into CASSPRSEGDGYTF.

V usage is TRBV19 and J usage is TRBJ1-5; D remains unclear. The germline CDR1 and CDR2 sequences are LNHDA and SQIVND (reference sequence). The CDR3 is made up of 14 amino acids. V was cut by 8 bases and J by 0 bases, with 11 bases left in between. The CDR3 sequence is CASSRTDSNQPQHF. In DNA, the CDR3 is TGTGCCAGTTCCAGGACTGATAGCAATCAGCCCCAGCATTTT.

The genes are TRBV10-1 and TRBJ1-1; no firm D call. Germline lookup yields CDR1 WNHNN and CDR2 SYGVQD (reference sequence). There are 14 residues in the CDR3. Trimming cost V 0 bases and J 3 bases, with 8 bases left between them. CDR3 nucleotide sequence: TGCGCCAGCAGTGAGTCGAGTGTGGACACTGAAGCTTTCTTT. It specifies CASSESSVDTEAFF.

The chain employs TRBV2 and TRBJ1-5; 7 bases map to TRBD1. This CDR3 is 15 amino acids long. Germline assignment: CDR1 SNHLY and CDR2 FYNNEI. V shed 5 bases and J 3 bases; nucleotides not matched to a gene: 7. Here the CDR3 reads CASSPGQLLNQPQHF. As DNA, the CDR3 is TGTGCCAGCAGTCCGGGACAGCTCCTCAATCAGCCCCAGCATTTT.